The sequence of this TCR beta chain was determined in a study of PD-L1 blockade in urothelial cancer. Study-level background: Patients commenced atezolizumab at some point between 2014 and 2016, and it was given at 1,200 mg intravenously every 3 weeks. Per blood sample, T cells had a median of around 150,000.

Samples spanned pretreatment and treatment, with 1 to 8 time points per patient. Clones were read by immunoSEQ multiplex PCR, and TCRdb kept only the in-frame ones, dropping some. The repertoire holds about 32,000 clones, with around 80% as singletons. CDR1 is SGHDT and CDR2 is YYEEEE in the germline V gene. V gave up 7 bases and J gave up 3 bases; unmatched junction bases: 14. This CDR3 region has 16 residues. This chain links TRBV5-6 with TRBJ1-2; 8 bases map to TRBD1. This specimen consisted of PBMCs, obtained around atezolizumab (anti-PD-L1) treatment. The TCR comes from a man aged 55 to 70 with urothelial cancer. The CDR3 nucleotides are TGTGCCAGCGGGTCTCTAGGGCAGGGGGCTGACTATGGCTACACCTTC. Protein sequence: CASGSLGQGADYGYTF.